This T cell receptor (beta chain) was sequenced for a study of blood T cell repertoires in COVID-19. About the research overall: Samples taken during acute and convalescent COVID-19 were collected in the United States, Italy and Spain.

Only in-frame clones appear in the TCRdb table, and some are missing; sequencing was by immunoSEQ multiplex PCR. There are roughly 170,000 clones in the sample; about 75% occur only once, and roughly 28% lies in the top ten. CDR3 size: 16 residues. CDR1 MNHEY and CDR2 SVGAGI come from the germline V gene. V lost 0 bases, J lost 9 bases, and 18 bases lay in between. This clonotype was sampled from a woman in her sixties or seventies with acute or convalescent COVID-19. V is TRBV6-5 and J is TRBJ2-1; D may be TRBD2 (5 bases). Sample: peripheral blood. The CDR3 reads CASSYSSHPEAIEQFF. The DNA for the CDR3 is TGTGCCAGCAGTTACTCAAGCCACCCGGAGGCCATTGAGCAGTTCTTC.